The T cell receptor beta chain under discussion was sequenced for a study of identical twins. Broader study findings: Beta out-of-frame sequences displayed a weaker excess of sharing between twins. Reduced insertions were recorded for abundant cord blood beta clonotypes, with no such pattern in memory repertoires.

cDNA carried unique molecular identifiers, and a universal primer site was added by template switching. TCRdb re-called the 5' RACE reads through MiXCR, storing one row per CDR3 protein. The table records 400,000 to 500,000 distinct CDR3 sequences, approximately 18% of them present only once. Germline V CDR1 and CDR2: KGHDR, SFDVKD. This CDR3 is 14 amino acids long. The trim removed 5 bases at V and 3 bases at J, leaving 0 bases unmatched. Every sampled donor was Caucasian and healthy. This clonotype has a count of ten or more. Its cognate antigen is unknown. The chain combines TRBV24-1 with TRBJ1-5, with 10 positions matching TRBD1. Material: naive T cells sorted from blood. This receptor was identified in a man between 50 and 59 years old in good health. Here the CDR3 DNA reads TGTGCCACCAGTGGACAGGGGGCCAATCAGCCCCAGCATTTT. Its protein product is CATSGQGANQPQHF.